The 32 T cell receptor beta chains given below trace back to one sample, sequenced in a study of blood T cell repertoires in COVID-19. The table came from immunoSEQ multiplex PCR; TCRdb's copy has only in-frame clones and leaves some out. The table has roughly 190,000 clones, approximately 87% seen once. The sequenced material came from peripheral blood. The source is a man younger than 30 with active or convalescent COVID-19.

CDR3 in DNA: TGTGCCAGCAGCTTATCGGCGGGAGGGGTGAGCACTGAAGCTTTCTTT. Protein: CASSLSAGGVSTEAFF. V and J are TRBV7-3 and TRBJ1-1; weak D call: TRBD1 (5 bases). CDR1 and CDR2 (germline): SGHTA, FQGTGA. V was trimmed by 2 bases and J by 4 bases, leaving 17 bases between them. The CDR3 runs to 16 residues.

The genes are TRBV3-1 (or the pseudogene TRBV3-2) and TRBJ2-5, with D maybe TRBD2 (6 bases). V lost 0 bases and J lost 1, with 12 bases in between. CDR3 length: 16 residues. Germline-derived CDR1 and CDR2 are LGHDT and YNNKEL (reference sequence). In nucleotides, the CDR3 is TGTGCCAGCAGCCAAGAGATCGGGCGGGGCCAAGAGACCCAGTACTTC. Translation gives CASSQEIGRGQETQYF.

The chain combines TRBV7-2 with TRBJ2-1, with 15 positions matching TRBD2. The J segment lost 3 bases and the V segment lost 5 bases, leaving 5 bases of the junction unmatched. The CDR3 has 17 amino acids. CDR1 is SGHTA, CDR2 FQGNSA, per germline. The CDR3 protein is CASSRGTSGGFYNEQFF. The CDR3 region has the DNA TGTGCCAGCAGCAGAGGGACTAGCGGGGGGTTCTACAATGAGCAGTTCTTC. The full variable domain, with the rest looked up from reference TRBV7-2 and TRBJ2-1, is GAGVSQSPSNKVTEKGKDVELRCDPISGHTALYWYRQSLGQGLEFLIYFQGNSAPDKSGLPSDRFSAERTGGSVSTLTIQRTQQEDSAVYLCASSRGTSGGFYNEQFFGPGTRLTVL.

The chain couples TRBV6-5 to TRBJ2-7; possible D gene TRBD1, 6 bases. The V gene's germline CDR1 is MNHEY and CDR2 SVGAGI. The V gene lost 2 bases and the J gene lost 2 bases, with 10 bases spanning the gap. There are 14 residues in the CDR3. The chain's CDR3 is CASSYQGPPYEQYF. DNA of the CDR3: TGTGCCAGCAGTTACCAGGGGCCACCCTACGAGCAGTACTTC.

The CDR3 bases are TGTGCCAGCAGCCAGCCCACACGAAGCTCTGGAAACACCATATATTTT. Translating gives CASSQPTRSSGNTIYF. This chain joins TRBV3-1 (or the pseudogene TRBV3-2) and TRBJ1-3; no firm D call. There are 16 residues in the CDR3. V gave up 3 bases and J gave up 0 bases, with 12 bases separating them. CDR1 and CDR2 from the germline V gene are LGHDT and YNNKEL (reference sequence).

The chain uses TRBV29-1 and TRBJ1-4, with D maybe TRBD1 (5 bases). The CDR3 totals 14 residues. Per germline, CDR1 SQVTM and CDR2 ANQGSEA. V lost 4 bases, J lost 8 bases, and 17 bases lay in between. The CDR3 nucleotides are TGCAGCGTTGTGTCCCCCAGGGAAGGGGAAAAACTGTTTTTT. Encoded protein: CSVVSPREGEKLFF. Full variable domain (missing parts from reference TRBV29-1 and TRBJ1-4): SAVISQKPSRDICQRGTSLTIQCQVDSQVTMMFWYRQQPGQSLTLIATANQGSEATYESGFVIDKFPISRPNLTFSTLTVSNMSPEDSSIYLCSVVSPREGEKLFFGSGTQLSVL.

The chain combines TRBV18 with TRBJ2-1; TRBD2 matches 9 bases. Unmatched junction bases numbered 3, after V lost 1 base and J lost 5 bases. The CDR3 is made up of 15 amino acids. Germline V lookup: CDR1 KGHSH, CDR2 LQKENI. CDR3: CASSPRLAGNNEQFF. The CDR3 region has the DNA TGTGCCAGCTCACCACGCCTAGCGGGAAACAATGAGCAGTTCTTC. The full variable domain, completed using reference TRBV18 and TRBJ2-1, is NAGVMQNPRHLVRRRGQEARLRCSPMKGHSHVYWYRQLPEEGLKFMVYLQKENIIDESGMPKERFSAEFPKEGPSILRIQQVVRGDSAAYFCASSPRLAGNNEQFFGPGTRLTVL.

The rearrangement links TRBV9 to TRBJ2-1; 11 bases map to TRBD2. V lost 2 bases, J lost 2 bases, and 0 bases stayed unmatched. Germline V lookup: CDR1 SGDLS, CDR2 YYNGEE. CDR3 length equals 15 residues. CDR3 in DNA: TGTGCCAGCAGCGTGGGACTAGCGGCCTACAATGAGCAGTTCTTC. Its translation is CASSVGLAAYNEQFF.

J is TRBJ2-5 and V is TRBV30; the match to TRBD1 covers 8 bases. The V gene's germline CDR1 is GTSNPN and CDR2 SVGIG (reference sequence). V trimming: 5 bases; J trimming: 5 bases; junction bases outside the gene matches: 10. The CDR3 is 14 amino acids. The CDR3, as DNA: TGTGCCTGGGCTCCTGGACAGGGCGTGGAGACCCAGTACTTC. It specifies CAWAPGQGVETQYF. The variable domain in full, completed from reference TRBV30 and TRBJ2-5, reads SQTIHQWPATLVQPVGSPLSLECTVEGTSNPNLYWYRQAAGRGLQLLFYSVGIGQISSEVPQNLSASRPQDRQFILSSKKLLLSDSGFYLCAWAPGQGVETQYFGPGTRLLVL.

This chain connects TRBV5-1 to TRBJ1-6; D unclear. CDR1 and CDR2 from the germline V gene are SGHRS and YFSETQ. This CDR3 is 15 amino acids long. V lost 0 bases to trimming and J lost 7 bases, with 11 bases between them. The CDR3 coding sequence is TGCGCCAGCAGCTTGGAAGGAGGGATCAATTCACCCCTCCACTTT. The encoded protein is CASSLEGGINSPLHF.

This chain links TRBV6-5 with TRBJ1-1; TRBD1 aligns across 8 bases. This CDR3 region has 16 residues. Germline trimming cut 0 bases from V and 3 bases from J; bases unmatched to any gene: 6. Germline CDR1 is MNHEY and CDR2 is SVGAGI. The CDR3 DNA is TGTGCCAGCAGTTACTCGACAGGGGTGAAATACACTGAAGCTTTCTTT. Translating gives CASSYSTGVKYTEAFF.

In its sample, this clone was seen once. The chain links TRBV29-1 to TRBJ2-5; D is unresolved. Germline values: CDR1 SQVTM, CDR2 ANQGSEA. V was clipped by 4 bases and J by 5 bases, with 11 bases between them. This CDR3 is 12 amino acids long. The CDR3 DNA follows: TGCAGCGTTGGAGGTGGAATTGAGACCCAGTACTTC. Encoded protein: CSVGGGIETQYF.

This clone was found a few times. This chain joins TRBV20-1 and TRBJ2-1; D not resolved. Germline lookup yields CDR1 DFQATT and CDR2 SNEGSKA (reference sequence). This CDR3 comprises 12 residues. V lost 3 bases and J lost 8, with 11 bases in between. CDR3 amino acids: CSASGGDHEQFF. CDR3 nucleotide sequence: TGCAGTGCTAGTGGCGGCGATCATGAGCAGTTCTTC.

The chain carries TRBV18 and TRBJ2-3; 10 bases map to TRBD1. Germline lookup yields CDR1 KGHSH and CDR2 LQKENI. V dropped 3 bases and J dropped 1; count of bases not matched to a gene: 4. This CDR3 is 16 amino acids long. This chain's CDR3 is CASSPLGQGGTDTQYF. CDR3 sequence (DNA): TGTGCCAGCTCACCTCTTGGACAGGGGGGCACAGATACGCAGTATTTT.

This sequence joins TRBV27 and TRBJ2-1; no clear D. Germline CDR1 MNHEY, CDR2 SMNVEV (reference sequence). CDR3 length equals 11 residues. V was trimmed by 3 bases and J by 8 bases, leaving 5 bases between them. This chain's CDR3 is CASSFGDEQFF. The DNA for the CDR3 is TGTGCCAGCAGTTTTGGAGATGAGCAGTTCTTC.

J is TRBJ1-6 and V is TRBV2; possibly TRBD1 for D (6 bases). The CDR3 loop spans 15 amino acids. Germline values: CDR1 SNHLY, CDR2 FYNNEI. V was pared by 4 bases and J by 7 bases, with 14 bases between. CDR3 DNA sequence: TGTGCCAGCAGTGGTGGGACACGTCAGAATTCACCCCTCCACTTT. This gives the protein CASSGGTRQNSPLHF. Based on the CDR3 plus reference TRBV2 and TRBJ1-6, the full variable domain is EPEVTQTPSHQVTQMGQEVILRCVPISNHLYFYWYRQILGQKVEFLVSFYNNEISEKSEIFDDQFSVERPDGSNFTLKIRSTKLEDSAMYFCASSGGTRQNSPLHFGNGTRLTVT.

This chain uses TRBV5-4 with TRBJ1-1; TRBD1 agrees at 9 bases. Germline V gives CDR1 SGHNT, CDR2 YYREEE (reference sequence). The CDR3 is 18 amino acids. V was pared by 1 base and J by 1 base, with 11 bases of the junction left unmatched. CDR3 sequence (DNA): TGTGCCAGCAGCTTGAACCCTCGGGGACAGGGCCCGAACACTGAAGCTTTCTTT. The encoded protein is CASSLNPRGQGPNTEAFF.

The V and J genes are TRBV7-2 and TRBJ1-1; D might be TRBD1 (6 bases). V was shortened by 5 bases and J by 2 bases, with 12 bases between the two germline ends. This CDR3 has 14 residues. Per the germline V gene, CDR1 is SGHTA and CDR2 is FQGNSA. For the CDR3, the DNA is TGTGCCAGCAGCAGGGGGGGGACAAACACTGAAGCTTTCTTT. It codes for CASSRGGTNTEAFF.

The V call is TRBV2, the J call TRBJ1-3; 11 nucleotides match TRBD1. The CDR3 spans 15 residues. The V gene's germline CDR1 is SNHLY and CDR2 FYNNEI. V shed 6 bases and J 2 bases; nucleotides not matched to a gene: 3. This chain's CDR3 is CASRGQGAAGNTIYF. Here the CDR3 DNA reads TGTGCCAGCAGAGGACAGGGGGCCGCTGGAAACACCATATATTTT.

This sequence joins TRBV7-9 and TRBJ1-5; perhaps TRBD1 as D (6 bases). V lost 3 bases to trimming and J lost 1 base, with 7 bases between them. CDR3 length: 14 residues. Germline V gene sequence: CDR1 SEHNR, CDR2 FQNEAQ (reference sequence). CDR3: CASSFTGSNQPQHF. The CDR3 bases are TGTGCCAGCAGCTTTACAGGGAGCAATCAGCCCCAGCATTTT.

The CDR3 sequence: CASSQGRQGVGNSPLHF. DNA for the CDR3: TGTGCCAGCAGCCAAGGTCGGCAGGGCGTTGGAAATTCACCCCTCCACTTT. The chain couples TRBV3-1 (or the pseudogene TRBV3-2) to TRBJ1-6; D may be TRBD1 (5 bases). V gave up 1 base and J gave up 7 bases, with 17 bases separating them. CDR1 LGHDT and CDR2 YNNKEL come from the germline V gene (reference sequence). The CDR3 extends over 17 amino acids.

The chain has TRBV13 and TRBJ2-1, with 11 bases lining up with TRBD2. Germline assignment: CDR1 PRHDT and CDR2 FYEKMQ (reference sequence). The junction had 14 bases not matched to a gene; V was cut back by 4 bases and J by 9 bases. The CDR3 runs 17 residues. The chain's CDR3 is CASSSHQGLAEALEQFF. CDR3 DNA sequence: TGTGCCAGCAGCTCCCATCAGGGACTAGCGGAGGCCCTTGAGCAGTTCTTC.

The chain links TRBV10-3 to TRBJ2-6; D is perhaps TRBD1 (6 bases). Per the germline V gene, CDR1 is ENHRY and CDR2 is SYGVKD. The CDR3 spans 13 residues. V was shortened by 7 bases and J by 4 bases, with 8 bases between the two germline ends. The CDR3 sequence: CAITGDGANVLTF. In DNA form, the CDR3 reads TGTGCCATCACAGGGGACGGGGCCAACGTCCTGACTTTC.

The gene calls are TRBV4-3 and TRBJ1-2; maybe TRBD1 (5 bases). The CDR3 covers 14 residues. Per germline, CDR1 LGHNA and CDR2 YSLEER. Trimming shortened V by 1 base and J by 2 bases, and 8 bases separated the two germline ends. The CDR3 reads CASSQGQLNYGYTF. The DNA of the CDR3 is TGCGCCAGCAGCCAAGGACAGCTGAACTATGGCTACACCTTC.

This clone was seen just once. This chain connects TRBV13 to TRBJ1-1; the D gene is possibly TRBD1 (5 bases). CDR3 length: 15 residues. V lost 5 bases and J lost 1, with 14 bases in between. The V gene's germline CDR1 is PRHDT and CDR2 FYEKMQ (reference sequence). The CDR3 DNA follows: TGTGCCAGCAGCAACAGCCGACAGACGAACACTGAAGCTTTCTTT. Translated: CASSNSRQTNTEAFF.

The chain joins TRBV29-1 to TRBJ2-2; D not certain. Trimming stripped 7 bases from V and 4 bases from J, with 10 bases between. This CDR3 contains 12 residues. Germline V gene sequence: CDR1 SQVTM, CDR2 ANQGSEA. The CDR3 reads CSATELTGELFF. CDR3 nucleotide sequence: TGCAGCGCAACAGAGCTCACCGGGGAGCTGTTTTTT.

The rearrangement uses TRBV6-5 and TRBJ2-7; 9 bases fit TRBD2. V shed 0 bases and J 0 bases; nucleotides not matched to a gene: 3. CDR1 is MNHEY, CDR2 SVGAGI, per germline. The CDR3 is made up of 16 amino acids. CDR3 in DNA: TGTGCCAGCAGTTACTCCTCTAGCGGGGCCTCCTACGAGCAGTACTTC. Protein product: CASSYSSSGASYEQYF.

This sequence joins TRBV7-9 and TRBJ2-1, with unresolved D. Germline-derived CDR1 and CDR2 are SEHNR and FQNEAQ (reference sequence). CDR3 length equals 16 residues. Trimming took off 1 base at V and 2 bases at J, with 12 bases between the two ends. The DNA of the CDR3 is TGTGCCAGCAGCTTAGGGGCTTCCGGTACCTACAATGAGCAGTTCTTC. Translation gives CASSLGASGTYNEQFF.

This clone was picked up a small number of times. The genes are TRBV24-1 and TRBJ1-5; 9 positions match TRBD1. CDR3 length: 17 residues. CDR1 and CDR2 (germline): KGHDR, SFDVKD. V was pared by 2 bases and J by 3 bases, with 7 bases of the junction left unmatched. The CDR3 nucleotides read TGTGCCACCAGTGATTCCCGGACAGGGGCCCTCAATCAGCCCCAGCATTTT. Amino acids: CATSDSRTGALNQPQHF.

CDR3 nucleotides: TGTGCCAGCAGCCCTCCAGGGGAATCAACAGATACGCAGTATTTT. This codes for CASSPPGESTDTQYF. The chain employs TRBV7-9 and TRBJ2-3, with D tentatively TRBD1 (6 bases). There are 15 residues in the CDR3. Trimming took 5 bases from V and 3 from J, leaving 15 bases between them. Germline V lookup: CDR1 SEHNR, CDR2 FQNEAQ (reference sequence).

The chain joins TRBV4-1 to TRBJ1-2; D gene uncertain. V lost 1 base and J lost 4, with 13 bases in between. The CDR3 contains 15 residues. CDR1 is MGHRA and CDR2 is YSYEKL in the germline V gene. The CDR3 is CASSQGLGGIYGYTF. As DNA, the CDR3 is TGCGCCAGCAGCCAAGGTCTGGGAGGGATCTATGGCTACACCTTC.

The chain is built from TRBV3-1 (or the pseudogene TRBV3-2) and TRBJ1-1, with TRBD1 as a possible D gene (5 bases). From germline, CDR1 is LGHDT and CDR2 YNNKEL (reference sequence). Trimming took 4 bases from V and 5 from J, leaving 14 bases between them. The CDR3 runs 14 residues. In nucleotides, the CDR3 is TGTGCCAGCAGCCGTCAGGGAGGGCTGACTGAAGCTTTCTTT. Translating it yields CASSRQGGLTEAFF.